This T cell receptor beta chain is drawn from a study of cytomegalovirus exposure and HLA in healthy donors. Study-wide points: Later analysis identified a missense DCLRE1C variant that was linked to TCR beta V- and J-gene trimming.

Germline CDR1 and CDR2: SGHRS and YFSETQ. The CDR3 runs to 15 residues. V lost 2 bases and J lost 5, with 16 bases in between. Regarding this clone: Its specificity is not known.

PCR primers comprised 60 Vbeta and 13 Jbeta primers. Here immunoSEQ multiplex PCR was the method, and the copy in TCRdb shows in-frame clones only, minus some. The table lists 90,000 to 150,000 clones, less than 90% of them singletons. Material: PBMCs. This sequence was found in a man aged 45-65 years in good health and CMV-seronegative. The chain couples TRBV5-1 to TRBJ1-1; tentatively, D is TRBD1 (6 bases). CDR3 region: CASSFDAGRGTEAFF. The CDR3 DNA reads as TGCGCCAGCAGCTTCGACGCCGGAAGGGGGACTGAAGCTTTCTTT.